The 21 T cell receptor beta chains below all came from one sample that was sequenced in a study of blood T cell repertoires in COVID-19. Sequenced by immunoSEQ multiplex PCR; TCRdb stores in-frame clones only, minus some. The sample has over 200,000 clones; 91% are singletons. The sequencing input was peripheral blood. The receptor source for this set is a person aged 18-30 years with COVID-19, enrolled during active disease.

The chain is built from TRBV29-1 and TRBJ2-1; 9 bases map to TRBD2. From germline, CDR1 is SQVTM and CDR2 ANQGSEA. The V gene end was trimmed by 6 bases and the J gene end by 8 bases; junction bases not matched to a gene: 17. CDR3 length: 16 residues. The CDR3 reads CSVPPGLAPKRHEQFF. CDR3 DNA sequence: TGCAGCGTACCCCCGGGACTAGCCCCAAAACGCCATGAGCAGTTCTTC.

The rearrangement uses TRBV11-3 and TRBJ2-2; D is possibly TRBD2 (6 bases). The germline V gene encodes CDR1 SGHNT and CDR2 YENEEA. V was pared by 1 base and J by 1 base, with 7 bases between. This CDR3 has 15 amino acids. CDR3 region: CASSLVSGNTGELFF. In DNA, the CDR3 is TGTGCCAGCAGCTTAGTTAGCGGGAACACCGGGGAGCTGTTTTTT.

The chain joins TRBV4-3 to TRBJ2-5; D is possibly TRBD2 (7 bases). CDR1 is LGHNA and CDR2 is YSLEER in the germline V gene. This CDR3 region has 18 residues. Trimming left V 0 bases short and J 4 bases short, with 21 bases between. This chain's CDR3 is CASSQDSQAAGAAETQYF. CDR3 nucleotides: TGCGCCAGCAGCCAAGATTCACAAGCGGCGGGGGCGGCAGAGACCCAGTACTTC.

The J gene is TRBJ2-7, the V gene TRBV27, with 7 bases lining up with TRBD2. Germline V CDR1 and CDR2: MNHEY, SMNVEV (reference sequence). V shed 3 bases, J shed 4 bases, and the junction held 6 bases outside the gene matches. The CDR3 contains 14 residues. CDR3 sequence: CASSFGGGPYEQYF. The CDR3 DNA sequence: TGTGCCAGCAGTTTCGGGGGAGGGCCTTACGAGCAGTACTTC.

This CDR3 reads CASSQEVAGGPGEQFF. The CDR3 region has the DNA TGTGCCAGCAGCCAGGAGGTAGCGGGAGGGCCCGGTGAGCAGTTCTTC. V and J are TRBV11-2 and TRBJ2-1, with 11 bases that match TRBD2. The length of the CDR3 is 16 residues. From germline, CDR1 is SGHAT and CDR2 FQNNGV. Unmatched junction bases numbered 12, after V lost 5 bases and J lost 9 bases.

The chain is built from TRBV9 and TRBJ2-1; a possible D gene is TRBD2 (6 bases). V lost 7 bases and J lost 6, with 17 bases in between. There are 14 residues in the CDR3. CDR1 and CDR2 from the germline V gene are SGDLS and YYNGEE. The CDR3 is CASSVGSGPNEQFF. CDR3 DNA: TGTGCCAGCTCCGTAGGTAGCGGTCCCAATGAGCAGTTCTTC. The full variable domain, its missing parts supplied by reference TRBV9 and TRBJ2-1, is DSGVTQTPKHLITATGQRVTLRCSPRSGDLSVYWYQQSLDQGLQFLIQYYNGEERAKGNILERFSAQQFPDLHSELNLSSLELGDSALYFCASSVGSGPNEQFFGPGTRLTVL.

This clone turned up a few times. In DNA form, the CDR3 reads TGTGCCAGCAAACACATGAACACTGAAGCTTTCTTT. Its translation: CASKHMNTEAFF. This rearrangement joins TRBV6-5 to TRBJ1-1; D is uncertain. The CDR3 loop spans 12 amino acids. Germline lookup yields CDR1 MNHEY and CDR2 SVGAGI. With 7 bases removed from V and 0 bases from J, the gap between germline ends came to 6 bases.

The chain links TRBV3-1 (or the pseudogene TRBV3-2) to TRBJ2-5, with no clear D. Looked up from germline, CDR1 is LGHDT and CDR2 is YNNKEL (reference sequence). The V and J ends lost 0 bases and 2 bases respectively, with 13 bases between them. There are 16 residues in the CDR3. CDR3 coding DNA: TGTGCCAGCAGCCAAGAGGAACAGACAACTCAAGAGACCCAGTACTTC. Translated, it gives CASSQEEQTTQETQYF.

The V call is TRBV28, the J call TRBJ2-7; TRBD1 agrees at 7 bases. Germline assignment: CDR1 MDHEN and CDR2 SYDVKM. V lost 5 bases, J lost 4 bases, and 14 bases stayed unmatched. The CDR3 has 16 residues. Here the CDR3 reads CASSPTATGTEYEQYF. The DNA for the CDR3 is TGTGCCAGCAGTCCGACCGCGACAGGGACGGAATACGAGCAGTACTTC.

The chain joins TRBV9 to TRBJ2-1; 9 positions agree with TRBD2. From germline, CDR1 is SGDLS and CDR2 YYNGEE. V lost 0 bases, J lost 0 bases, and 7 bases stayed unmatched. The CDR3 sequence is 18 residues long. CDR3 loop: CASSVDVSGGSSYNEQFF. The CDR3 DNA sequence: TGTGCCAGCAGCGTAGATGTAAGCGGGGGGAGCTCCTACAATGAGCAGTTCTTC.

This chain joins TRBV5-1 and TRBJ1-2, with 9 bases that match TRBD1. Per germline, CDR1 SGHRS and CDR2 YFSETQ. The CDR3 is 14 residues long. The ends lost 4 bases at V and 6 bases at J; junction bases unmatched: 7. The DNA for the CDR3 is TGCGCCAGCAGCGAAAGACAGGGGGTAGATGGCTACACCTTC. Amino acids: CASSERQGVDGYTF.

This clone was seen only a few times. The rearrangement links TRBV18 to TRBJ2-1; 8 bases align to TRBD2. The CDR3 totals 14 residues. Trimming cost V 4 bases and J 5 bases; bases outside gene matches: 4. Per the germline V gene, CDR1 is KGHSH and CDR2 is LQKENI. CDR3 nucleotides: TGTGCCAGCTCACTGAATAGCGGGAACAATGAGCAGTTCTTC. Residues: CASSLNSGNNEQFF.

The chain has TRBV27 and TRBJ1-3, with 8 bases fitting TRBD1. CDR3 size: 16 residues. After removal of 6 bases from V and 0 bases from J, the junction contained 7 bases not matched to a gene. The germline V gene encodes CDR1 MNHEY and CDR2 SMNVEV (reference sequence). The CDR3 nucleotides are TGTGCCAGCAGGGGGCCAGGGGGCGGCTCTGGAAACACCATATATTTT. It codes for CASRGPGGGSGNTIYF.

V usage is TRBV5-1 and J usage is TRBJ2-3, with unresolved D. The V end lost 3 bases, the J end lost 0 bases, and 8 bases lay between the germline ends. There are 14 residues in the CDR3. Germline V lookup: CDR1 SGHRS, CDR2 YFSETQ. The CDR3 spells CASSSSFSTDTQYF. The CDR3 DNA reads TGCGCCAGCAGCTCCTCCTTTAGCACAGATACGCAGTATTTT.

In DNA, the CDR3 is TGTGCCAGTAGGTCTATAGCGGGGGGCTCCTACAATGAGCAGTTCTTC. It codes for CASRSIAGGSYNEQFF. V is TRBV19 and J is TRBJ2-1; 10 bases line up with TRBD2. Trimming removed 6 bases from V and 0 bases from J; junction bases left unmatched: 5. The CDR3 contains 16 residues. Germline V gives CDR1 LNHDA, CDR2 SQIVND (reference sequence). The full variable domain, rest sourced from reference TRBV19 and TRBJ2-1, is DGGITQSPKYLFRKEGQNVTLSCEQNLNHDAMYWYRQDPGQGLRLIYYSQIVNDFQKGDIAEGYSVSREKKESFPLTVTSAQKNPTAFYLCASRSIAGGSYNEQFFGPGTRLTVL.

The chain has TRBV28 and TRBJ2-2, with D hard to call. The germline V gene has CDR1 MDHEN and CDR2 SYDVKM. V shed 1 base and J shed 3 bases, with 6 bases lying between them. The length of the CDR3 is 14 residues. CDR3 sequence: CASSLLADTGELFF. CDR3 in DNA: TGTGCCAGCAGTTTATTGGCGGACACCGGGGAGCTGTTTTTT.

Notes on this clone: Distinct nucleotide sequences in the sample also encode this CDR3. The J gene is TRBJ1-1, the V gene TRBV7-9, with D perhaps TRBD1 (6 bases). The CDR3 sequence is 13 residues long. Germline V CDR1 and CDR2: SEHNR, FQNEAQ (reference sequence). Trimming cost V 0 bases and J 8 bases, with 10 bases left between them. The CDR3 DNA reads TGTGCCAGCAGCTTAGCGCAGGGGCTCGAAGCTTTCTTT. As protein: CASSLAQGLEAFF.

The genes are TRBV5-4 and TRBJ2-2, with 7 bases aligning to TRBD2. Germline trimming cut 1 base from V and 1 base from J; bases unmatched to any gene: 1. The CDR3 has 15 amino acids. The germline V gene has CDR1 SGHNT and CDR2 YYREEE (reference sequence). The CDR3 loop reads CASSLTSVNTGELFF. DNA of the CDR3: TGTGCCAGCAGCTTGACTAGCGTGAACACCGGGGAGCTGTTTTTT.

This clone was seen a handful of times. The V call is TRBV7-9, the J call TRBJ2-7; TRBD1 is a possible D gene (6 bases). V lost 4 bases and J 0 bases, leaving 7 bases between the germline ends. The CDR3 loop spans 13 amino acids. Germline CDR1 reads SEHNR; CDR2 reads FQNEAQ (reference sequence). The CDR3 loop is CASSSRGSYEQYF. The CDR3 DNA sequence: TGTGCCAGCAGCTCCAGGGGCTCCTACGAGCAGTACTTC.

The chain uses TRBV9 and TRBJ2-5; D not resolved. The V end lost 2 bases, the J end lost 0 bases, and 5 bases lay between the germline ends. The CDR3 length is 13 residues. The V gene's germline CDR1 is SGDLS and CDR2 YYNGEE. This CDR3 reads CASSVADQETQYF. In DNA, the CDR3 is TGTGCCAGCAGCGTTGCGGACCAAGAGACCCAGTACTTC.

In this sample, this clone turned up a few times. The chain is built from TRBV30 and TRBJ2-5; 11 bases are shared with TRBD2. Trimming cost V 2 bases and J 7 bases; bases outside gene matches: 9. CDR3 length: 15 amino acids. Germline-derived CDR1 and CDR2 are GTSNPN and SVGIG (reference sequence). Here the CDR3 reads CAWSLAGGTEWTQYF. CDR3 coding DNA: TGTGCCTGGAGTCTAGCGGGAGGCACAGAGTGGACCCAGTACTTC. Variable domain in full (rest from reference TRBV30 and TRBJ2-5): SQTIHQWPATLVQPVGSPLSLECTVEGTSNPNLYWYRQAAGRGLQLLFYSVGIGQISSEVPQNLSASRPQDRQFILSSKKLLLSDSGFYLCAWSLAGGTEWTQYFGPGTRLLVL.